Sequencing of this T cell receptor beta chain was carried out in a study of graft-versus-host responses after intestinal transplantation (dated by TCRdb to the early 2020s). As for the study more broadly: Multivisceral, liver-intestinal, or isolated intestinal transplants were received by the recipients. All recipients received anti-thymocyte globulin induction followed by maintenance tacrolimus and steroids for 3 to 4 years. After intestinal transplantation, graft-versus-host and host-versus-graft alloreactive T cell clones were followed in the graft, circulation and bone marrow using bulk TCR-beta CDR3 sequencing. To identify alloreactive clones, pre-transplant mixed lymphocyte reaction products were sequenced and then compared with unstimulated pre-transplant donor and recipient T cells. Of the roughly 26 intestinal transplant recipients enrolled in the cohort, one of whom was a retransplant, a few patients without pretransplant specimens were excluded. A peak of at least 4% donor T cells among recipient peripheral blood mononuclear cells was the definition used for donor T cell macrochimerism. Rather than being sequenced by the commercial service, samples from a few later patients were sequenced in-house on an Illumina MiSeq and processed with MiXCR. Results the study describes overall, beyond this receptor: Conclusions were limited by the relatively low number and heterogeneity of intestinal transplant patients. GvH clones were detected in recipient bone marrow, and some of these GvH clones were observed earlier in ileal mucosa or blood, consistent with an intestinal mucosal origin. Early after transplant, peak levels of circulating GvH clones were found to be associated with declines in HvG clones. In the allografts of patients with donor T cell macrochimerism, GvH to HvG T cell clonal ratios were high.

According to the germline V gene, CDR1 reads SGHNT and CDR2 reads YENEEA. The germline V end is reduced by 5 bases and the J end by 5 bases; junction bases left unmatched: 10. The CDR3 measures 15 amino acids from cysteine to phenylalanine. Just the 45-base CDR3 DNA is kept, in frame starting at base 1. Blood samples were collected up to 4 times in the first month after transplant and then at least monthly when available. With respect to this clone: Its target antigen remains unknown. Nothing much larger sits one base from this clone, and base qualities are not available.

Receptors were amplified or captured by the immunoSEQ multiplex PCR assay. For most patients, genomic DNA was subjected to high-throughput TCR-beta CDR3 sequencing by Adaptive Biotechnologies. The paper's processing steps were these. TCR sequencing data for some 19 patients were retrieved from Adaptive's ImmunoSEQ software; a few other patients were processed with MiXCR and VDJtools. CDR3 nucleotide sequences shared by donor and recipient were removed because the origin of these sequences could not be assigned. To count as alloreactive, a clone needed at least 2-fold expansion over unstimulated cells and a minimum CFSE-low frequency of 0.002% (template counts) or 0.001% (read counts). Clones were considered mappable if detected in sequenced pre-transplant spleen, lymph node, or MLR CFSE-low populations of the donor or recipient. Cumulative frequency of alloreactive clones was calculated as a percentage of all sequences weighted by copy number. Imported from immuneACCESS, the table was reduced by TCRdb to in-frame sequences with V and J called. These copies leave out some clones; in studies compared against another copy, an unresolved V gene accounts for under half, and the cause of the remainder is not known. D and trimming were read from the DNA, whereas the V and J calls and clone size are those reported in that table. The sample has 35,000 to 45,000 clones on record, approximately 95% of them singletons. The ten largest clones add up to about 4% of the sample.

The clonotype originates from a human patient who received an intestinal transplant, so some T cells may come from the graft donor. The chain links TRBV11-3 with TRBJ2-5, and TRBD2 aligns with 8 junction nucleotides. The sequencing here drew on PBMCs, taken around 720 days after intestinal transplantation. The nucleotides are TGTGCCAGCAGCCCCGGGGGGGGACTCGGGGAGACCCAGTACTTC. Translation gives CASSPGGGLGETQYF.